The 8 T cell receptor beta chains presented below share a single source sample, sequenced in a study of blood T cell repertoires in COVID-19 (dated by TCRdb to about 2020). Libraries were prepared through the immunoSEQ multiplex PCR assay. The immuneACCESS repertoire file appears here via TCRdb, limited to in-frame rearrangements. These files lack a portion of the clones; in checked studies, under half of the deficit traces to unresolved V genes, and the cause of the others is not known. Across this sample there are approximately 47,000 clones, with more than 75% seen only once. In total, the top ten clones hold 5.5% to 6% of the sample. Sequencing input: peripheral blood. These receptors came from a woman in her sixties with acute or convalescent COVID-19.

The chain carries TRBV2 and TRBJ1-1, with TRBD1 matching over 7 bases. This CDR3 contains 12 residues. CDR1 and CDR2 (germline): SNHLY, FYNNEI. The J segment lost 7 bases and the V segment lost 11 bases, leaving 10 bases of the junction unmatched. The chain's CDR3 is CACRKGTVEAFF. CDR3 DNA: TGTGCCTGCCGGAAAGGGACAGTTGAAGCTTTCTTT.

The chain couples TRBV6-4 to TRBJ2-1, with 8 positions matching TRBD2. The CDR3 runs to 15 residues. Germline V gene lookup returns CDR1 MRHNA and CDR2 SNTAGT. Trimming cost V 4 bases and J 9 bases; bases outside gene matches: 11. The CDR3 DNA reads TGTGCCAGCAGTGTCCTCCCAGCGGGAGCTAGTGAGCAGTTCTTC. It codes for CASSVLPAGASEQFF.

The V gene is TRBV7-6, the J gene TRBJ2-2, with 7 bases fitting TRBD1. The ends lost 5 bases at V and 8 bases at J; junction bases unmatched: 5. CDR1 is SGHVS and CDR2 is FNYEAQ in the germline V gene. This CDR3 has 13 residues. The CDR3 coding sequence is TGTGCCAGCAGCAACAGGGGAAAGGGGGAGCTGTTTTTT. It is translated as CASSNRGKGELFF.

V gene TRBV19 combines with J gene TRBJ2-7; 13 bases are shared with TRBD2. The CDR3 extends over 15 amino acids. The trim removed 4 bases at V and 1 base at J, leaving 1 base unmatched. Germline CDR1 and CDR2: LNHDA and SQIVND (reference sequence). The DNA for the CDR3 is TGTGCCAGTAGTAGGACTAGCGGGAGTTCCTACGAGCAGTACTTC. Its translation: CASSRTSGSSYEQYF. The full variable domain, in which reference TRBV19 and TRBJ2-7 provide the parts outside the CDR3, is DGGITQSPKYLFRKEGQNVTLSCEQNLNHDAMYWYRQDPGQGLRLIYYSQIVNDFQKGDIAEGYSVSREKKESFPLTVTSAQKNPTAFYLCASSRTSGSSYEQYFGPGTRLTVT.

This clone was counted between two and nine times. The V and J genes are TRBV5-4 and TRBJ1-1, with D perhaps matching TRBD1 (6 bases). V lost 4 bases and J 0 bases, leaving 13 bases between the germline ends. The CDR3 has 15 amino acids. Looked up from germline, CDR1 is SGHNT and CDR2 is YYREEE (reference sequence). This chain's CDR3 is CASSALGAVNTEAFF. The CDR3 DNA follows: TGTGCCAGCAGCGCCCTGGGGGCGGTGAACACTGAAGCTTTCTTT. Based on the CDR3 plus reference TRBV5-4 and TRBJ1-1, the full variable domain is ETGVTQSPTHLIKTRGQQVTLRCSSQSGHNTVSWYQQALGQGPQFIFQYYREEENGRGNFPPRFSGLQFPNYSSELNVNALELDDSALYLCASSALGAVNTEAFFGQGTRLTVV.

The chain uses TRBV24-1 and TRBJ2-1; the match to TRBD2 covers 13 bases. This CDR3 region has 16 residues. J was trimmed by 7 bases and V by 3 bases; bases with no gene match: 5. Germline V gives CDR1 KGHDR, CDR2 SFDVKD. CDR3 amino acids: CATSDGGLAGRNEQFF. The CDR3 DNA reads as TGTGCCACCAGTGATGGGGGACTAGCGGGGCGGAATGAGCAGTTCTTC.

The chain carries TRBV11-1 and TRBJ2-7; a possible D gene is TRBD2 (5 bases). The CDR3 is 16 residues long. CDR1 SGHAT and CDR2 FQDESV come from the germline V gene (reference sequence). V lost 5 bases, J lost 0 bases, and 17 bases lay in between. CDR3 in DNA: TGTGCCAGCAGCCGCTATCCTGGAACTAGCTCCTACGAGCAGTACTTC. Amino acid sequence: CASSRYPGTSSYEQYF.

The chain couples TRBV11-2 to TRBJ1-1; 7 bases line up with TRBD1. Germline CDR1 reads SGHAT; CDR2 reads FQNNGV. The junction had 4 bases not matched to a gene; V was cut back by 6 bases and J by 0 bases. This CDR3 is 14 amino acids long. The CDR3 sequence is CASSLTGVNTEAFF. Written as DNA, the CDR3 is TGTGCCAGCAGTCTTACAGGGGTGAACACTGAAGCTTTCTTT.